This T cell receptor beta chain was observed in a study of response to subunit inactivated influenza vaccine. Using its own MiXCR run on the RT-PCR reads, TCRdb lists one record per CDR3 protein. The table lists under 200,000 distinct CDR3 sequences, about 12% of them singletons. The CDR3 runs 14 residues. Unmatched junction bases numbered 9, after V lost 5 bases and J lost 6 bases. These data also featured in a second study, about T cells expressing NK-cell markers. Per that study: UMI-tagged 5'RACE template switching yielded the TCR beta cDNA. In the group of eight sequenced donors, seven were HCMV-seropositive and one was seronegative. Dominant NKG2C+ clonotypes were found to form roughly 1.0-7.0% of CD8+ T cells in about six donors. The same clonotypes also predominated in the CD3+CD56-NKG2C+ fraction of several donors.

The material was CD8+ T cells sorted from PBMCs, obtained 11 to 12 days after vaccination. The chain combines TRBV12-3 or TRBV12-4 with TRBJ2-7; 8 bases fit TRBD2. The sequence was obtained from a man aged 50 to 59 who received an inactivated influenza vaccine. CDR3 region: CASSPRGGEIEQYF. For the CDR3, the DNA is TGTGCCAGCAGTCCACGGGGGGGCGAGATCGAGCAGTACTTC.